What follows is one T cell receptor (beta chain) and its context. The sample is drawn from a study of blood T cell repertoires in COVID-19. Trimming took 4 bases from V and 5 from J; bases not matched to a gene: 3. The CDR3 is 13 residues long. Germline loops: CDR1 LGHDT, CDR2 YNNKEL (reference sequence). Study processing details: Reference gene primer amplification gave nucleated cell count estimates. Libraries were prepared by immunoSEQ multiplex PCR; TCRdb keeps only in-frame clonotypes and omits some of them. D and trimming were read from the DNA, whereas the V and J calls and clone size are those reported in that table. Of about 9,000 clones in the sample, 86% are singletons; the top ten hold roughly 7.7%.

The sequencing sample was made of peripheral blood. This sequence joins TRBV3-1 (or the pseudogene TRBV3-2) and TRBJ2-5; 8 nucleotides line up with TRBD1. The origin of this receptor is a human donor in a cohort sampled during active COVID-19. The CDR3 sequence is CASSLTGVETQYF. As DNA, the CDR3 is TGTGCCAGCAGCCTGACAGGGGTGGAGACCCAGTACTTC.